Below, one T cell receptor (beta chain) is given with its context. The data originate from a study of blood T cell repertoires in COVID-19. Whole-study context: The United States, Italy and Spain supplied acute and convalescent COVID-19 samples.

This CDR3 contains 16 residues. V was clipped by 2 bases and J by 8 bases, with 16 bases between them. The germline V gene encodes CDR1 MNHNY and CDR2 SVGAGI (reference sequence). Original data processing: How many nucleated cells were present was estimated from reference gene primer amplification. Sequenced by immunoSEQ multiplex PCR; TCRdb stores in-frame clones only, minus some. V and J calls and clone size are copied from that table; D and trimming were computed from the DNA. The sample records about 73,000 clones, roughly four fifths being singletons. The sequenced sample was peripheral blood. The J gene is TRBJ1-6, the V gene TRBV6-6; no reliable D call. The sequence derives from a human donor in a cohort sampled during active COVID-19. The CDR3 DNA is TGTGCCAGCAGTTACCAACCTGACACGCCTCATTCACCCCTCCACTTT. This translates into CASSYQPDTPHSPLHF.